Below, one T cell receptor beta chain is given with its context. Its antigen is undetermined. The sample belongs to a study of CD8 T cells in ankylosing spondylitis. Study-level points and caveats: Clones linked to the disease showed a CD8+ phenotype. They occurred at relatively low frequencies in peripheral blood. Characteristic, it appeared, of ankylosing spondylitis blood was a TCR beta motif of eight or nine highly homologous variants. Reports say disease-linked clones showed up significantly more in matched ankylosing spondylitis synovial fluid.

In making TCR beta libraries, quantitative 5'-RACE with molecular barcodes was used. TCRdb recomputed calls from the 5' RACE reads with MiXCR, one row per CDR3 protein. The table has some 250,000 distinct CDR3 sequences, about 24% seen once. The TCR sequence derives from a male donor with ankylosing spondylitis or in good health (not recorded which). The source material was blood, either unsorted or a sorted T cell fraction (not recorded which).

As DNA, the CDR3 is TGTGCCAGCAGTTTGGTAGCGGGGGGTAATGAGCAGTTCTTC. Protein product: CASSLVAGGNEQFF. The chain combines TRBV6-5 with TRBJ2-1; 10 nucleotides line up with TRBD2. The CDR3 runs to 14 residues. Germline values: CDR1 MNHEY, CDR2 SVGAGI. The V and J ends lost 4 bases and 7 bases, in that order; junction bases with no gene match: 4.